This paragraph covers one T cell receptor (beta chain) sequence. Antigen unknown. Assay: immunoSEQ multiplex PCR; the TCRdb copy retains only in-frame clones and omits some. The sample holds fewer than 400,000 clones, over 55% seen once. This entry is derived from a study of cytotoxic CD8 clonotypes in ibrutinib-treated CLL. Study results and caveats: Timing of sampling differed between sustained-remission and progressing patients. Clonality, elevated at ibrutinib response, dropped back toward baseline at progression.

Germline V gives CDR1 SGDLS, CDR2 YYNGEE. With 3 bases removed from V and 1 base from J, the gap between germline ends came to 13 bases. The CDR3 covers 15 residues. This clonotype originated in a human donor with chronic lymphocytic leukemia. The material was PBMCs, obtained after 36 months of ibrutinib treatment. The chain couples TRBV9 to TRBJ1-1; TRBD1 might be the D (6 bases). The CDR3 DNA is TGTGCCAGCAGCGCCTTACAGGGTCGGAACACTGAAGCTTTCTTT. Its protein product is CASSALQGRNTEAFF.